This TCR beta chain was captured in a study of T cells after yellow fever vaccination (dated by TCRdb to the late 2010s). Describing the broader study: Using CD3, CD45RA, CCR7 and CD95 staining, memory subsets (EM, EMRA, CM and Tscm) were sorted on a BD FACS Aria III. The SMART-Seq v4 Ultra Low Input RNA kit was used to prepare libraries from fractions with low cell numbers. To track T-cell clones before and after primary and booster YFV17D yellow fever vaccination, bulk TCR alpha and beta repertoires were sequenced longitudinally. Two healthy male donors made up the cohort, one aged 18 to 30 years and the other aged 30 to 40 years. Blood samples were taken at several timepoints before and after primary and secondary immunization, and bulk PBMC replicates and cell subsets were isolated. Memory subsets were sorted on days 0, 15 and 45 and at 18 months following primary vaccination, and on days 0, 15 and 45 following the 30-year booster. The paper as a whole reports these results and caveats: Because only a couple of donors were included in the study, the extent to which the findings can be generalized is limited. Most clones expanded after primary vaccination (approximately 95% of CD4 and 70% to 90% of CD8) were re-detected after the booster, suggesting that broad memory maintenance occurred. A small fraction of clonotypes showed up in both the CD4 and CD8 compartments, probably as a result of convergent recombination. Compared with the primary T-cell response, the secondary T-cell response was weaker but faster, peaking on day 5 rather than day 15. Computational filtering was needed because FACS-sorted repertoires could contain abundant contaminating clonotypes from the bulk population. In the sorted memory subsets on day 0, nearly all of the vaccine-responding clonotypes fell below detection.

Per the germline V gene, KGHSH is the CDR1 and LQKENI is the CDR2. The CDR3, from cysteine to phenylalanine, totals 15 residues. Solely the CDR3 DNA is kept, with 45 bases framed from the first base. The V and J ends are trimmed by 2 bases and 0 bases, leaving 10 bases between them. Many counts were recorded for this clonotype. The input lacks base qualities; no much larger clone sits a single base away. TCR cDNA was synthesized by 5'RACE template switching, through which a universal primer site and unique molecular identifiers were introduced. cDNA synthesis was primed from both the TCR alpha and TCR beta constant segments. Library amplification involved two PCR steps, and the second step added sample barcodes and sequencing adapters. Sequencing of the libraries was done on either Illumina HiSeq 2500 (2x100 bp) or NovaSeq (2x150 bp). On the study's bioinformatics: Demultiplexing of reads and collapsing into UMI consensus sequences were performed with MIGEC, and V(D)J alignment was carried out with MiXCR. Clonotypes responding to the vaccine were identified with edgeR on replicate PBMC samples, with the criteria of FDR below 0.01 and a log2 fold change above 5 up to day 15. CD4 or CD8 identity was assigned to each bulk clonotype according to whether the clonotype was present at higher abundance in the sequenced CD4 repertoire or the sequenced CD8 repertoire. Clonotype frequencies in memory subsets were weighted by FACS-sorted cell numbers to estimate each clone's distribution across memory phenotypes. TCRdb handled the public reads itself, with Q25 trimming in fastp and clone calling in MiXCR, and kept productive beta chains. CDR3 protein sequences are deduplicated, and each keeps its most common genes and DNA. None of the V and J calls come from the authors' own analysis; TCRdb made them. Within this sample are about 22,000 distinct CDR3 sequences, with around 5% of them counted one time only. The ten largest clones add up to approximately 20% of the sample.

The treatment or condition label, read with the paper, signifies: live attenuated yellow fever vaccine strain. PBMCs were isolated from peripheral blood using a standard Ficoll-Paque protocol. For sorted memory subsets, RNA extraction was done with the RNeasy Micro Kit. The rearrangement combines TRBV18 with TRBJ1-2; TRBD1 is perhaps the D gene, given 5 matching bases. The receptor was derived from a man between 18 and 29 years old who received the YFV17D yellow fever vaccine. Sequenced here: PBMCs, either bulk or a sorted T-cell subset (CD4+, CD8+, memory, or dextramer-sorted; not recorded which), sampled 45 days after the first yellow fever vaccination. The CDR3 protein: CASSPVGTANYGYTF. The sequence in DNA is TGTGCCAGCTCACCAGTGGGGACGGCTAACTATGGCTACACCTTC.